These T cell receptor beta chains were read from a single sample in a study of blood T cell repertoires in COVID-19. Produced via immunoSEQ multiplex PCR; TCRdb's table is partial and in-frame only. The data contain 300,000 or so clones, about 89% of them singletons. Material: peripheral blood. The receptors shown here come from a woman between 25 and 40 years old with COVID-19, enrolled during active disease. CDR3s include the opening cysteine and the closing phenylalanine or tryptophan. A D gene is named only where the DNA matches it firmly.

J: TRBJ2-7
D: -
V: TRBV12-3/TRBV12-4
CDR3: CASSTGFLREQYF

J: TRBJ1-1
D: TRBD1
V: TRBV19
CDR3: CASSDPGQGNTEAFF

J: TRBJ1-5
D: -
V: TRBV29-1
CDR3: CSVESTAGRQHF

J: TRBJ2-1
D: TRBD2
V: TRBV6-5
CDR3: CASSLTPLSGGNEQFF

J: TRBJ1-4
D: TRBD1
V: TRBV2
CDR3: CASDNPGQVNEKLFF

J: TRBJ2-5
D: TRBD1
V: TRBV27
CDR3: CASSLLGQGVETQYF

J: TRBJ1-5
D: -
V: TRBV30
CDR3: CAWSEDWKGGNQPQHF

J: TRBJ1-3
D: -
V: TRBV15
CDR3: CATSRDAGVAGNTIYF

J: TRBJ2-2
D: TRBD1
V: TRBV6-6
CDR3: CASSPGTVNTGELFF

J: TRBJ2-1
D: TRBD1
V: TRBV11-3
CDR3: CASSQGQGDYNEQFF

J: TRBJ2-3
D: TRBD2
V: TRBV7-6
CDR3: CASSSGLAGADTQYF

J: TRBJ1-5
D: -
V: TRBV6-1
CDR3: CASSEGGVGQPQHF

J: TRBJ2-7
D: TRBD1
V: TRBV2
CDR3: CASSERVIDRGAYEQYF

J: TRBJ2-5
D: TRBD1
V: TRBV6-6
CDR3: CASSYLGTGAAETQYF

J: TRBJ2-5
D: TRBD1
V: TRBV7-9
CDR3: CASSSSGQGIRETQYF

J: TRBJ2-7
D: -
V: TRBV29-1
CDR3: CSGLATGYTYEQYF

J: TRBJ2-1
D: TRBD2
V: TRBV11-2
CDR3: CASSLGLAGVEQFF

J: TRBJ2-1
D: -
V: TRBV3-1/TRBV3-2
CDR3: CASSQEGDTRRQFF

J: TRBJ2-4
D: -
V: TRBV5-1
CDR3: CASSLEGRIWENIQYF

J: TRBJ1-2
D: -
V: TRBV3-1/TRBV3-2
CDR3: CASSQDRGGFRRGYTF

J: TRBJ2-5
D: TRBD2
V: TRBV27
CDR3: CASSGIRGAGGETQYF

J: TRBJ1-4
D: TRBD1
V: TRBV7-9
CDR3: CASGPGQARSYNEKLFF

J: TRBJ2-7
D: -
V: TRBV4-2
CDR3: CASSQASSYEQYF

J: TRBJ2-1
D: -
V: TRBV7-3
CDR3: CASSSGAGSGNNEQFF

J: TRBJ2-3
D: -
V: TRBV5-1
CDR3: CASTLGGTDTQYF

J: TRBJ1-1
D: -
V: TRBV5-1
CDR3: CASSLAGGENTEAFF

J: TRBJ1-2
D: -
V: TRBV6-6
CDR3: CASSSWTQYHYGYTF

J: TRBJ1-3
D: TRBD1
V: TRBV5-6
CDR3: CASSLGTGGNTIYF

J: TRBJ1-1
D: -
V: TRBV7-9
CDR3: CASSLSLGRSPEAFF

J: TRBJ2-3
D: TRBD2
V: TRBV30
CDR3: CAWSALAGDADTQYF

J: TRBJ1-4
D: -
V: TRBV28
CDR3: CASLGLYGEKLFF

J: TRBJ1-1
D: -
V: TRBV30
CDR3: CAWSVRRGYTEAFF

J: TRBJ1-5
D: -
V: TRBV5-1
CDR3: CASSLVAVLSHQPQHF

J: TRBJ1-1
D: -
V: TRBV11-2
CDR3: CASSLTQGAFF